The table lists the clone carrying this T cell receptor beta chain with a few counts. A J-beta primer mix and a sample-barcoded 5' primer were used in a second PCR of about 7 to 12 cycles. In TCRdb, the 5' RACE reads were re-called with MiXCR into one record per CDR3 protein. The table includes approximately 1,700,000 distinct CDR3 sequences, more than 35% detected once. The data originate from a study of blood T cells in healthy people across ages. The junction had 7 bases not matched to a gene; V was cut back by 2 bases and J by 3 bases. The germline gives CDR1 LGHDT, CDR2 YNNKEL (reference sequence). The CDR3 runs to 15 residues.

The chain employs TRBV3-1 and TRBJ2-7; 7 nucleotides match TRBD2. This TCR was sampled from a human donor in good health. The sequenced sample consisted of blood. This chain's CDR3 is CASSQMGGSYYEQYF. The CDR3 DNA follows: TGTGCCAGCAGCCAAATGGGGGGGAGCTACTACGAGCAGTACTTC.